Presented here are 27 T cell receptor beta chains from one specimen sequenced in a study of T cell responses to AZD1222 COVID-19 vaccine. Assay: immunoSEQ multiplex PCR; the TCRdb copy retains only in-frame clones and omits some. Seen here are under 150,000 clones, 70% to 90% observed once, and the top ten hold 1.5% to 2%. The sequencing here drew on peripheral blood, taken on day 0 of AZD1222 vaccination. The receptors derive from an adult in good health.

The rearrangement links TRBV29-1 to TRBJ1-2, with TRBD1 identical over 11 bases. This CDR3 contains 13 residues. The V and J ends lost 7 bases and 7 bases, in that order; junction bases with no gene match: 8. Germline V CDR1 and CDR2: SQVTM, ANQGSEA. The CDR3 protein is CSAVGGQGGGYTF. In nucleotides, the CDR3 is TGCAGCGCCGTCGGGGGACAGGGGGGTGGCTACACCTTC.

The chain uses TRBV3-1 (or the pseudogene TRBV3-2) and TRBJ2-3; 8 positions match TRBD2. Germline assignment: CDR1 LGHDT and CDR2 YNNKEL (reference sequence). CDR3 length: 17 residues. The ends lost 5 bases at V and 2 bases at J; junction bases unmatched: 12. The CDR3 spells CASSSLGEREITDTQYF. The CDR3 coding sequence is TGTGCCAGCAGCTCCTTGGGTGAGCGGGAGATCACAGATACGCAGTATTTT.

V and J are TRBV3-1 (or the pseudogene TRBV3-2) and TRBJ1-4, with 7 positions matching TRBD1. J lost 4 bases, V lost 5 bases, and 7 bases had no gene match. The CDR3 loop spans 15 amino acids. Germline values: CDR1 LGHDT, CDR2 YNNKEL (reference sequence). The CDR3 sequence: CASSANRGGNEKLFF. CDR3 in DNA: TGTGCCAGCAGCGCGAACAGGGGTGGTAATGAAAAACTGTTTTTT.

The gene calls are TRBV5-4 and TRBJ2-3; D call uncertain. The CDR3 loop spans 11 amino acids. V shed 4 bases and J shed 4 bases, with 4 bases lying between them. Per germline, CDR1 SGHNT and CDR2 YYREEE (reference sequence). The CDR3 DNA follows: TGTGCCAGCAGCAAGGCAGATACGCAGTATTTT. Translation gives CASSKADTQYF.

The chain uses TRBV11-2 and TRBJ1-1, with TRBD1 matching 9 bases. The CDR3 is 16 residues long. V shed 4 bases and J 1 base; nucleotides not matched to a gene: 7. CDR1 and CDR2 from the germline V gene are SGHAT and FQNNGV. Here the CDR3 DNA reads TGTGCCAGCAGCTCATTACAGGGGGCCGCGAACACTGAAGCTTTCTTT. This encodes CASSSLQGAANTEAFF.

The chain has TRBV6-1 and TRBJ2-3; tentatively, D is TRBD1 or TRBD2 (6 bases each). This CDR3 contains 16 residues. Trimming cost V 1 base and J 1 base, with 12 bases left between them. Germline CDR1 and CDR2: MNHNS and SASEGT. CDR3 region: CASSEGWGAGTDTQYF. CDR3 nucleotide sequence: TGTGCCAGCAGTGAAGGTTGGGGGGCGGGCACAGATACGCAGTATTTT.

CDR3 coding DNA: TGTGCCAGCAGCCTACTGGGACGGCTACCCTCTGGGGCCAACGTCCTGACTTTC. The encoded protein is CASSLLGRLPSGANVLTF. This chain connects TRBV7-3 to TRBJ2-6; D may match TRBD1 or TRBD2 (5 bases each). V shed 5 bases and J shed 0 bases, with 17 bases lying between them. This CDR3 has 18 residues. Germline assignment: CDR1 SGHTA and CDR2 FQGTGA.

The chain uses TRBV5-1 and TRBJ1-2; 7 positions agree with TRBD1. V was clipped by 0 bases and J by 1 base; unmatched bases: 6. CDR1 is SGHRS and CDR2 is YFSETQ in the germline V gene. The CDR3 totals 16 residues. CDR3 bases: TGCGCCAGCAGCTTGGCACAGGGGACCCTTAACTATGGCTACACCTTC. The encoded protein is CASSLAQGTLNYGYTF.

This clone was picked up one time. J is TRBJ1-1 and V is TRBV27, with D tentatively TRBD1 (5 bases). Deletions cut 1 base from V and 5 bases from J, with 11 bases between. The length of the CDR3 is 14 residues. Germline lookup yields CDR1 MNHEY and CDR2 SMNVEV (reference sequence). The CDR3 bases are TGTGCCAGCAGTTTATATGGGGGGAGGACTGAAGCTTTCTTT. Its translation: CASSLYGGRTEAFF.

The CDR3 spells CSADPGGRDEQFF. The CDR3 DNA reads as TGCAGCGCGGACCCGGGAGGCCGGGATGAGCAGTTCTTC. The chain uses TRBV29-1 and TRBJ2-1; 7 bases match TRBD2. CDR3 length: 13 amino acids. V was pared by 7 bases and J by 8 bases, with 11 bases of the junction left unmatched. Germline V CDR1 and CDR2: SQVTM, ANQGSEA.

CDR3: CASSQEPSGGARNEQFF. CDR3 DNA: TGTGCCAGCAGCCAAGAGCCTAGCGGGGGGGCTCGCAATGAGCAGTTCTTC. V is TRBV3-1 (or the pseudogene TRBV3-2) and J is TRBJ2-1, with 12 bases aligning to TRBD2. The CDR3 has 17 residues. CDR1 and CDR2 (germline): LGHDT, YNNKEL (reference sequence). Unmatched junction bases numbered 6, after V lost 0 bases and J lost 6 bases.

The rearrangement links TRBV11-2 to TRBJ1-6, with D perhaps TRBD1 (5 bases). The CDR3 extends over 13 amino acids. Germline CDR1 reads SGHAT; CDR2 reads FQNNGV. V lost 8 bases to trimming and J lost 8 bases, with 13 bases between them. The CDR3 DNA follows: TGTGCCAGCTCGGTATTAGGGGATTCACCCCTCCACTTT. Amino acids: CASSVLGDSPLHF. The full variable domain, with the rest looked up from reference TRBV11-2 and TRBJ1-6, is EAGVAQSPRYKIIEKRQSVAFWCNPISGHATLYWYQQILGQGPKLLIQFQNNGVVDDSQLPKDRFSAERLKGVDSTLKIQPAKLEDSAVYLCASSVLGDSPLHFGNGTRLTVT.

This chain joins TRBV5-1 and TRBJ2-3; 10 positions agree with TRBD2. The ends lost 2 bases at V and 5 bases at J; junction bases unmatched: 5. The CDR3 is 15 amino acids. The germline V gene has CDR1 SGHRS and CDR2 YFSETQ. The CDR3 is CASSLAGGLGDTQYF. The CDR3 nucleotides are TGCGCCAGCAGCTTAGCGGGGGGGCTTGGAGATACGCAGTATTTT.

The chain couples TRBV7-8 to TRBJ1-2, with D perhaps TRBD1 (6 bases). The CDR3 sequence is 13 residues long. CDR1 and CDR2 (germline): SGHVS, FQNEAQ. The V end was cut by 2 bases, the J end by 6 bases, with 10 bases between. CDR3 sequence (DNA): TGTGCCAGCAGCTTATCAGGGGACCATGGCTACACCTTC. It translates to CASSLSGDHGYTF. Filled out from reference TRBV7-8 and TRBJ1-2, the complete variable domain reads GAGVSQSPRYKVAKRGQDVALRCDPISGHVSLFWYQQALGQGPEFLTYFQNEAQLDKSGLPSDRFFAERPEGSVSTLKIQRTQQEDSAVYLCASSLSGDHGYTFGSGTRLTVV.

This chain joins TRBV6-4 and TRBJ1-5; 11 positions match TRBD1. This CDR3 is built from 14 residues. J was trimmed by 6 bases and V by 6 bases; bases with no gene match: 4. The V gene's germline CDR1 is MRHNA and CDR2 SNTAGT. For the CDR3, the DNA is TGTGCCAGCAGAACCGGGACAGGGGGTCAGCCCCAGCATTTT. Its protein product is CASRTGTGGQPQHF.

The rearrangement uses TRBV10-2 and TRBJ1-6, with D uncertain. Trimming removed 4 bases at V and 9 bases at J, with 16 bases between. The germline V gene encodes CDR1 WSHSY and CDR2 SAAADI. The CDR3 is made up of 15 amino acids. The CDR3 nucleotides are TGCGCCAGCAGTGCGGCGGGAGAAGTCAGTTCACCCCTCCACTTT. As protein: CASSAAGEVSSPLHF.

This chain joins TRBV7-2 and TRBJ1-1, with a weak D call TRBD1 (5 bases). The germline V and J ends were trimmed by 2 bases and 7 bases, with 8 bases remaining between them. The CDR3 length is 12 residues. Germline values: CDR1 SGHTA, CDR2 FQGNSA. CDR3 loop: CASSLYGGEAFF. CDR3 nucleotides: TGTGCCAGCAGCTTATACGGGGGTGAAGCTTTCTTT. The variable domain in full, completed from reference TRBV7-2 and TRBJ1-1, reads GAGVSQSPSNKVTEKGKDVELRCDPISGHTALYWYRQSLGQGLEFLIYFQGNSAPDKSGLPSDRFSAERTGGSVSTLTIQRTQQEDSAVYLCASSLYGGEAFFGQGTRLTVV.

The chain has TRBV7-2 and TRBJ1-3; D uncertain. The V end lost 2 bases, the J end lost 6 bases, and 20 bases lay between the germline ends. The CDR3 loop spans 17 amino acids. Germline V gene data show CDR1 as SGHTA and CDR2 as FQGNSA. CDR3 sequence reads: CASSLNGRGTPQNTIYF. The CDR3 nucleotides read TGTGCCAGCAGCTTAAATGGTCGCGGTACCCCCCAAAACACCATATATTTT.

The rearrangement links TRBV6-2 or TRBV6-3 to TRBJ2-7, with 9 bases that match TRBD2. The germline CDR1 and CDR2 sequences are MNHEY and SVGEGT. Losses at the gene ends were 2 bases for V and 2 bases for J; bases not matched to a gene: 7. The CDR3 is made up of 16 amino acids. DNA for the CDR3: TGTGCCAGCAGTTACACCCGACTAGCGGTAACCTACGAGCAGTACTTC. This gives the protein CASSYTRLAVTYEQYF.

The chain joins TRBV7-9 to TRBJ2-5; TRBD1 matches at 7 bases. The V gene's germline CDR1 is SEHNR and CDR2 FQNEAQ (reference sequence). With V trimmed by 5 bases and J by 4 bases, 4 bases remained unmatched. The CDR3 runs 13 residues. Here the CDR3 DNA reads TGTGCCAGCAGCGCGACAGGGTCAGAGACCCAGTACTTC. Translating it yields CASSATGSETQYF.

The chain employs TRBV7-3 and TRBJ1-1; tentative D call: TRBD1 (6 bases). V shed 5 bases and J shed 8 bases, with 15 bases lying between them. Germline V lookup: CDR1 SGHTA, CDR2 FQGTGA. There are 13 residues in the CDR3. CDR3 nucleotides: TGTGCCAGCAGCCCATACAGGGTTGAAGAAGCTTTCTTT. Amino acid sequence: CASSPYRVEEAFF.

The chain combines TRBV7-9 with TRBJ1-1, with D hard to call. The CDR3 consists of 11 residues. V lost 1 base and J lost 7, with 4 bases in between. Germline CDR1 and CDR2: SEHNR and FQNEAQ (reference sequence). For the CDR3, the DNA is TGTGCCAGCAGCTTAGGCGGTGAAGCTTTCTTT. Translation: CASSLGGEAFF.

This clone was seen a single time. As DNA, the CDR3 is TGTGCCAGCAGTGACTCAAGCGGCCTTGTACAAGCTTTCTTT. This codes for CASSDSSGLVQAFF. The V and J genes are TRBV6-4 and TRBJ1-1; D remains unclear. CDR1 MRHNA and CDR2 SNTAGT come from the germline V gene. Trimming pared 0 bases from V and 9 bases from J, leaving 14 bases between. The CDR3 totals 14 residues.

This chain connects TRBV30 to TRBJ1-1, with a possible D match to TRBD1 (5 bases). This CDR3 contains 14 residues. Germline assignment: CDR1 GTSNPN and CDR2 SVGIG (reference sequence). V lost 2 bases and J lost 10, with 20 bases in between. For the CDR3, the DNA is TGTGCCTGGAGTAGTGGCCAGGGAGGTGGTGGAGCTTTCTTT. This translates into CAWSSGQGGGGAFF.

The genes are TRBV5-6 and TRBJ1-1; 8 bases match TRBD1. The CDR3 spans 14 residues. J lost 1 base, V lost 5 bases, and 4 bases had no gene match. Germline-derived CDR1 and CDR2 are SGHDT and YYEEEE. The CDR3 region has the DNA TGTGCCAGCAGGCAGGGGGCCTCGAACACTGAAGCTTTCTTT. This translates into CASRQGASNTEAFF. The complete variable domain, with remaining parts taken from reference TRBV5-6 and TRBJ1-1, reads DAGVTQSPTHLIKTRGQQVTLRCSPKSGHDTVSWYQQALGQGPQFIFQYYEEEERQRGNFPDRFSGHQFPNYSSELNVNALLLGDSALYLCASRQGASNTEAFFGQGTRLTVV.

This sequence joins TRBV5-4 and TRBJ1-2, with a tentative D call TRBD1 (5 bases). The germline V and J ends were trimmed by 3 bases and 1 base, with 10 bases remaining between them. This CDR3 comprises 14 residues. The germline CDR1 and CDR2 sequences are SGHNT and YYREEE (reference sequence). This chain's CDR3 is CASSSGGYNYGYTF. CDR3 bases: TGTGCCAGCAGCTCCGGGGGATATAACTATGGCTACACCTTC.

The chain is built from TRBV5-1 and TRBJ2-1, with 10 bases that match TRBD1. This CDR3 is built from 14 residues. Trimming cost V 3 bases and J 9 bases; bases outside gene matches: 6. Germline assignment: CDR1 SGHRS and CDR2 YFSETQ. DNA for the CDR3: TGCGCCAGCAGCTCGAGACAGGGGGCTGTTGAGCAGTTCTTC. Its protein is CASSSRQGAVEQFF.